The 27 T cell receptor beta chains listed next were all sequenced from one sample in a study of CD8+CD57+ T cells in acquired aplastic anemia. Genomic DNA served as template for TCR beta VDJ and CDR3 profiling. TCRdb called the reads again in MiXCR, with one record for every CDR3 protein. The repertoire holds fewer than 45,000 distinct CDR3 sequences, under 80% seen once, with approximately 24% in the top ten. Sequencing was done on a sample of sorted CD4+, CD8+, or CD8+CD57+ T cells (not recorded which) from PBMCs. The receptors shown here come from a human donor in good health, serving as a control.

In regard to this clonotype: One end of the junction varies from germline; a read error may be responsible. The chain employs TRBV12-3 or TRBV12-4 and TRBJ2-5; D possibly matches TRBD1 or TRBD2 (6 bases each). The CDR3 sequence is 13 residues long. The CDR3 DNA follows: TGTGCCAGCAGGTCCAGGGGAGGAGAGGCCCAGTACTTC. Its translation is CASRSRGGEAQYF.

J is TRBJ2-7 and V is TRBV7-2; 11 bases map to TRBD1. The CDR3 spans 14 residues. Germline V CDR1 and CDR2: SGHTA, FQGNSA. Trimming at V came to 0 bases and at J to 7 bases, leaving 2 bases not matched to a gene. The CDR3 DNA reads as TGTGCCAGCAGCTTAGCGGGGACAGGGGGTGAGCAGTACTTC. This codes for CASSLAGTGGEQYF.

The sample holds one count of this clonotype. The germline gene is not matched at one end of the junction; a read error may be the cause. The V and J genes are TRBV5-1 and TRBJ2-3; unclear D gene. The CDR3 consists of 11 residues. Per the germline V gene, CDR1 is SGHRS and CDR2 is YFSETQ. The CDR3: CTSSLGDTQYF. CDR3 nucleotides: TGCACCAGCAGCTTGGGCGATACGCAGTATTTT.

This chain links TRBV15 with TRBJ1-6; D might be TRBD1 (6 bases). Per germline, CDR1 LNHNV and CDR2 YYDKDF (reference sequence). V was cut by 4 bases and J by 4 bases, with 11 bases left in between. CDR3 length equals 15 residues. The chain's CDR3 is CATSTSTGYNSPLHF. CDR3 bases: TGTGCCACCAGCACCTCGACAGGATATAATTCACCCCTCCACTTT.

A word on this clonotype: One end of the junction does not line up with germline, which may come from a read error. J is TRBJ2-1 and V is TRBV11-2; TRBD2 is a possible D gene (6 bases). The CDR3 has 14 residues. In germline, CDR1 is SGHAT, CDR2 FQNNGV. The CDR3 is CASSLVLAGHEQSF. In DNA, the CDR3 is TGTGCCAGCAGCTTAGTCCTCGCGGGGCATGAGCAGTCCTTC.

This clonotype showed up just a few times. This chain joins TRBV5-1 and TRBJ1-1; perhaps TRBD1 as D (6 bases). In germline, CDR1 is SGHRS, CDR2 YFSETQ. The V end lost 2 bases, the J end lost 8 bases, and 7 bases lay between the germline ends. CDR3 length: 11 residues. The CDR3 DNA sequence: TGCGCCAGCAGCTTTGGACAGGAAGCTTTCTTT. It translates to CASSFGQEAFF.

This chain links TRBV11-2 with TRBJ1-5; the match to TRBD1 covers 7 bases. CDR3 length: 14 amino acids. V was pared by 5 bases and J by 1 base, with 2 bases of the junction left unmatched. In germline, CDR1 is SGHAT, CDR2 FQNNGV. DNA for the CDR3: TGTGCCAGCAGCCAACAGGGGAGCAATCAGCCCCAGCATTTT. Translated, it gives CASSQQGSNQPQHF.

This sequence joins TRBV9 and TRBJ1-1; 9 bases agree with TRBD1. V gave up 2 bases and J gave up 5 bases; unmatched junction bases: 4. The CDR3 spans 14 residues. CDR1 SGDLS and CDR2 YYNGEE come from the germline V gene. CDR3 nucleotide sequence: TGTGCCAGCAGCGTGGGACAGGGCCCAACTGAAGCTTTCTTT. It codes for CASSVGQGPTEAFF. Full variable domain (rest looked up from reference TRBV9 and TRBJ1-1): DSGVTQTPKHLITATGQRVTLRCSPRSGDLSVYWYQQSLDQGLQFLIQYYNGEERAKGNILERFSAQQFPDLHSELNLSSLELGDSALYFCASSVGQGPTEAFFGQGTRLTVV.

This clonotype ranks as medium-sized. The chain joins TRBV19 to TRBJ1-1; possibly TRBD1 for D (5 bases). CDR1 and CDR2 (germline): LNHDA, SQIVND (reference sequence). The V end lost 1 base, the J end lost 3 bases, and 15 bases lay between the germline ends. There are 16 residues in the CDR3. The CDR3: CASSIGGRGEDTEAFF. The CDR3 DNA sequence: TGTGCCAGTAGTATAGGTGGGAGGGGAGAAGACACTGAAGCTTTCTTT.

Written as DNA, the CDR3 is TGTGCCAGTAGGAAACAGGGGGCTGACAATCAGCCCCAGCATTTT. Its translation: CASRKQGADNQPQHF. The rearrangement joins TRBV19 to TRBJ1-5; 9 positions match TRBD1. With 6 bases clipped from V and 3 bases from J, the junction kept 6 bases outside the gene matches. The CDR3 is 15 residues long. Germline V CDR1 and CDR2: LNHDA, SQIVND (reference sequence).

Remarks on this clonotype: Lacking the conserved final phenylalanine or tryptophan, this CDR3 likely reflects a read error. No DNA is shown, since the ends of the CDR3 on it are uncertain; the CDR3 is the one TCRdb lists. CDR3 loop: CSVLQGAVASL. The chain couples TRBV20-1 to TRBJ2-7; the D segment call TRBD1 is taken from the table without a DNA check. The CDR3 sequence runs 11 residues, both termini included. Per the germline V gene, CDR1 is DFQATT and CDR2 is SNEGSKA (reference sequence).

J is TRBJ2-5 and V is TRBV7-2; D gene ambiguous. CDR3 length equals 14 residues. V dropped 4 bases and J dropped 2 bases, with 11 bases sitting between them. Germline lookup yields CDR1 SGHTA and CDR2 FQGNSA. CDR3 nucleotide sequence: TGTGCCAGCAGCTACCGGTCGTCGCAAGAGACCCAGTACTTC. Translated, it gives CASSYRSSQETQYF.

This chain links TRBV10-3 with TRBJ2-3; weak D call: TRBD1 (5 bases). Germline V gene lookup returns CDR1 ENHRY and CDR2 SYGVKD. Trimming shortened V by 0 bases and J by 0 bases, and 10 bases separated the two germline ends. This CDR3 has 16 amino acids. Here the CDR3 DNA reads TGTGCCATCAGTGAGTCGGGGCTAACTAGCACAGATACGCAGTATTTT. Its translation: CAISESGLTSTDTQYF.

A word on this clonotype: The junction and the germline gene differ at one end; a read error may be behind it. The CDR3 coding sequence is TGCGCCAGCAGCCAAGGACTCGGGGTAGAGTACGAGCAGTACTTC. Its protein product is CASSQGLGVEYEQYF. The chain employs TRBV7-8 and TRBJ2-7; a possible D gene is TRBD2 (5 bases). The CDR3 runs 15 residues. Germline loops: CDR1 SGHVS, CDR2 FQNEAQ.

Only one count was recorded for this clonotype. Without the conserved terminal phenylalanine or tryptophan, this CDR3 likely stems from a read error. The CDR3 protein is CASRGAGDTQYS. The CDR3 DNA reads TGTGCCAGCAGGGGGGCCGGAGATACGCAGTATTCT. V and J are TRBV2 and TRBJ2-3; D possibly corresponds to TRBD1 (6 bases). CDR1 SNHLY and CDR2 FYNNEI come from the germline V gene. The ends were cut back, 6 bases at V and 5 bases at J, with 9 bases in the middle. The CDR3 has 12 residues.

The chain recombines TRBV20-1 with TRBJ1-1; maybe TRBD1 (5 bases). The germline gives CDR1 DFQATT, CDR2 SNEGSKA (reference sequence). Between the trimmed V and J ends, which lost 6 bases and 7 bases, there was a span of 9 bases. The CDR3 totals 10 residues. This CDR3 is CSAGTHEAFF. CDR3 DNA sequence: TGCAGTGCCGGGACCCATGAAGCTTTCTTT.

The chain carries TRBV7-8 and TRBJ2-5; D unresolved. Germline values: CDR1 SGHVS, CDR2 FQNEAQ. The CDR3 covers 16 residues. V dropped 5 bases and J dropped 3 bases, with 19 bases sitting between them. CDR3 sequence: CASSLNLRVREETQYF. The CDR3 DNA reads TGTGCCAGCAGCCTCAACCTTCGGGTTAGGGAAGAGACCCAGTACTTC.

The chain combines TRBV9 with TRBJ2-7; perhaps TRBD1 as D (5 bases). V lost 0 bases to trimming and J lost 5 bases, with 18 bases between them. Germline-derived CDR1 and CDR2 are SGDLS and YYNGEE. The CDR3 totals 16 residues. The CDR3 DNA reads TGTGCCAGCAGCGTAGCCCAAGGGGCAGGTCCTAACGAGCAGTACTTC. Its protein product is CASSVAQGAGPNEQYF.

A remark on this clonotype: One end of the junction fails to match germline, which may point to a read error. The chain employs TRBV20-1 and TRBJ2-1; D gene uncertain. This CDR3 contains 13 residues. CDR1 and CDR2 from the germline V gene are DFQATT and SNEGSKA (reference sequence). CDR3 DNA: TGCAGTGCTAGTACCGGCAATGACAATGAGCAGCTCTTC. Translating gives CSASTGNDNEQLF.

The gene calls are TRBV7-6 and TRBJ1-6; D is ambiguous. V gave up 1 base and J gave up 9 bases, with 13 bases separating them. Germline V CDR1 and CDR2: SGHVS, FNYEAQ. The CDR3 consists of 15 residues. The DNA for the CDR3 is TGTGCCAGCAGCTTAGAAGCGGGGATTCGTTCACCCCTCCACTTT. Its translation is CASSLEAGIRSPLHF. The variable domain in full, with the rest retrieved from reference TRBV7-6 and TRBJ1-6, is GAGVSQSPRYKVTKRGQDVALRCDPISGHVSLYWYRQALGQGPEFLTYFNYEAQQDKSGLPNDRFSAERPEGSISTLTIQRTEQRDSAMYRCASSLEAGIRSPLHFGNGTRLTVT.

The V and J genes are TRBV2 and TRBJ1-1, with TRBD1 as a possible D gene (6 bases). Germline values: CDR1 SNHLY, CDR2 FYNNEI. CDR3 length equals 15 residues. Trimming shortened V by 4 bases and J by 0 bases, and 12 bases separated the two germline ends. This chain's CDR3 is CASSAIQGLNTEAFF. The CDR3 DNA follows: TGTGCCAGCAGTGCCATACAGGGTCTGAACACTGAAGCTTTCTTT.

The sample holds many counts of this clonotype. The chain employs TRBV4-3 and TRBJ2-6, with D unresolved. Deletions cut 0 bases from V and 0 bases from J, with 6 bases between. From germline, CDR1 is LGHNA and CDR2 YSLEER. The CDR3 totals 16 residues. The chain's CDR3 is CASSQEVGSGANVLTF. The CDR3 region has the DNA TGCGCCAGCAGCCAAGAGGTGGGCTCTGGGGCCAACGTCCTGACTTTC.

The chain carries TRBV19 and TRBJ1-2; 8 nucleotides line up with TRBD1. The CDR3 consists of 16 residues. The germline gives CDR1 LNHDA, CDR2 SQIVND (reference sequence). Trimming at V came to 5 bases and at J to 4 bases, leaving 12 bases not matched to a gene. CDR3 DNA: TGTGCCAGTAGTTCTGGACAGGGCGCAAGGAGCTATGGCTACACCTTC. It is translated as CASSSGQGARSYGYTF.

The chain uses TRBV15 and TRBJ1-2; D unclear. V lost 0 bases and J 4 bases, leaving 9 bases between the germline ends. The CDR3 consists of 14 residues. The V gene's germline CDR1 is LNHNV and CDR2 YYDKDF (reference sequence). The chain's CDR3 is CATSRDRAVYGYTF. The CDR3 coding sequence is TGTGCCACCAGCAGAGATCGGGCAGTCTATGGCTACACCTTC.

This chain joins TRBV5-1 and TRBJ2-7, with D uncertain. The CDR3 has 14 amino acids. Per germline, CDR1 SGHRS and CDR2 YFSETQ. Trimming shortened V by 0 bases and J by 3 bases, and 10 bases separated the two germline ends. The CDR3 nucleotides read TGCGCCAGCAGCTTGGAGTCAGATATCTACGAGCAGTACTTC. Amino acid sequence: CASSLESDIYEQYF.

CDR3 sequence: CSVDRGRETQYF. DNA for the CDR3: TGCAGCGTTGACCGGGGGAGAGAGACCCAGTACTTC. This chain connects TRBV29-1 to TRBJ2-5; D is possibly TRBD2 (6 bases). CDR1 is SQVTM and CDR2 is ANQGSEA in the germline V gene. The CDR3 length is 12 residues. Trimming cost V 3 bases and J 4 bases, with 9 bases left between them.

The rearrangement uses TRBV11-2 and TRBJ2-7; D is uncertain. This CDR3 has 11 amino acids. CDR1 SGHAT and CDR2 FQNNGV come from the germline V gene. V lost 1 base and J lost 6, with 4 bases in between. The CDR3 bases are TGTGCCAGCAGCTTAGTTTCCGAGCAGTACTTC. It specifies CASSLVSEQYF.